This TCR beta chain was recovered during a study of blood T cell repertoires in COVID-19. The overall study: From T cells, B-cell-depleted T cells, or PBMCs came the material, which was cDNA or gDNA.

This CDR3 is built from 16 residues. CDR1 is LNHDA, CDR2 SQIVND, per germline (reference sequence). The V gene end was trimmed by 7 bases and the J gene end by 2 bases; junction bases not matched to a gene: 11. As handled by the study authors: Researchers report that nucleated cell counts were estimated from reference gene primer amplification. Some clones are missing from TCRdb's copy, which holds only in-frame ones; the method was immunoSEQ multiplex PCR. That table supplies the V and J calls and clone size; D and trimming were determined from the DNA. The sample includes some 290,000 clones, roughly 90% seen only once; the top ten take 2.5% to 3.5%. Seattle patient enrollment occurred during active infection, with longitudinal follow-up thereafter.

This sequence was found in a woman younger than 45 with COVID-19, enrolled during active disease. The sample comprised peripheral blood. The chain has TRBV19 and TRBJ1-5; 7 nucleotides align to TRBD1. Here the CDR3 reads CASKSVQGKGNQPQHF. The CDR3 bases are TGTGCCAGTAAATCCGTACAGGGGAAGGGCAATCAGCCCCAGCATTTT. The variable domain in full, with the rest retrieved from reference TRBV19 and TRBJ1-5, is DGGITQSPKYLFRKEGQNVTLSCEQNLNHDAMYWYRQDPGQGLRLIYYSQIVNDFQKGDIAEGYSVSREKKESFPLTVTSAQKNPTAFYLCASKSVQGKGNQPQHFGDGTRLSIL.